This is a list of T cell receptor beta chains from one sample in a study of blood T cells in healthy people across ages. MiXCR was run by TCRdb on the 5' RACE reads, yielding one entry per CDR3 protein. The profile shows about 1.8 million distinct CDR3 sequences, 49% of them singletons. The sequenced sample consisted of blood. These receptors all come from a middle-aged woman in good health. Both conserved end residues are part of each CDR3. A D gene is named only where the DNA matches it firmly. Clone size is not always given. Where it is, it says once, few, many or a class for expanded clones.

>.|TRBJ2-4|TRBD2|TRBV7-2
TGTGCCAGCAGCTTAGACGGGGGGGCGAACATTCAGTACTTC
CASSLDGGANIQYF
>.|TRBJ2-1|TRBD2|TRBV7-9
TGTGCCAGCGGGGAGCGGGGGGACTACAATGAGCAGTTCTTC
CASGERGDYNEQFF
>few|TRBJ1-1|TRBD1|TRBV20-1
TGCAGTGCTAGTTATGGACAGGGGAACACTGAAGCTTTCTTT
CSASYGQGNTEAFF
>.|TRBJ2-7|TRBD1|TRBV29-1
TGCAGGGTAGCGAGACAGGGGGCTTTCTACGAGCAGTACTTC
CRVARQGAFYEQYF
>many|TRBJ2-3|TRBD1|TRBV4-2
TGTGCCAGCAGGGCAAGAGACAGGGGCGGGACAGATACGCAGTATTTT
CASRARDRGGTDTQYF
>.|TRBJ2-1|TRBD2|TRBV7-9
TGTGCCAGCAGCCCCGATAGCGGGGGGGTGTACAATGAGCAGTTCTTC
CASSPDSGGVYNEQFF
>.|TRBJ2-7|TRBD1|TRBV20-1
TGCAGTGCTCCGACAGGGCCTCCTTACGAGCAGTACTTC
CSAPTGPPYEQYF
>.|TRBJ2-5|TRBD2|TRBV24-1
TGTGCCACCAGTGATTCAGGTAGCGGGGGGCCTAAAGAGACCCAGTACTTC
CATSDSGSGGPKETQYF
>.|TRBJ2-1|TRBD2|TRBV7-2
TGTGCCAGCAGACTAGCGGGGGTCCAAGAGACCCAGTTCTTC
CASRLAGVQETQFF
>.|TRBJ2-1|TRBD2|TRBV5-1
TGCGCCAGCAGCTACCTAGCGGGGGACAGCAATGAGCAGTTCTTC
CASSYLAGDSNEQFF
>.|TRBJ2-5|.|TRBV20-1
TGCAGTGCTAGAATCCTCCCAGAGACCCAGTACTTC
CSARILPETQYF
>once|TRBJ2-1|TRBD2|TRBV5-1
TGCGCCAGCAGCTTATGGACTAGCGGGGTAGCTGAGCAGTTCTTC
CASSLWTSGVAEQFF
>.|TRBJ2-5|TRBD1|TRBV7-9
TGTGCCAGCAGCTCGCCTGACAGGGGGCGCGGAGAGACCCAGTACTTC
CASSSPDRGRGETQYF
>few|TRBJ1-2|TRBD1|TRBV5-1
TGCGCCAGCAGCTTGGAGGGGGCGGAAGGCTACACCTTC
CASSLEGAEGYTF
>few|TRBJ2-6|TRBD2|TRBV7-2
TGTGCCAGCAGCTCCCCGCTTAGCGGGGGGCTTAGACACTCTGGGGCCAACGTCCTGACTTTC
CASSSPLSGGLRHSGANVLTF
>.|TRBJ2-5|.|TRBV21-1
TGTGCCAGCAGCAACAGGAAGGGGGTTGGAGAGACCCAGTACTTC
CASSNRKGVGETQYF
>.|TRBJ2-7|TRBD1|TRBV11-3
TGTGCCAGCAGCCACGACTCCGGGACAGGGGCCTACGAGCAGTACTTC
CASSHDSGTGAYEQYF
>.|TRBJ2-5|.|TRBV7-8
TGTGCCAGCAGCTTTTACACTAGCCAAGAGACCCAGTACTTC
CASSFYTSQETQYF
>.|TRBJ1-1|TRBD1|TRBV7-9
TGTGCCAGCAGCCGCTCCGGGACAGGGGACACTGAAGCTTTCTTT
CASSRSGTGDTEAFF
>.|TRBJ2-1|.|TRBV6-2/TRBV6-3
TGTGCCAGCAGTTCCACCAAAGGGCTAGCAGACTTCTACAATGAGCAGTTCTTC
CASSSTKGLADFYNEQFF
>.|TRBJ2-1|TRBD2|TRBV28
TGTGCCAGCAGTCCGGGACTAGCGGGGGGGCCCGGTTCTCTGTTCTTC
CASSPGLAGGPGSLFF
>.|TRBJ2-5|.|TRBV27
TGTGCCAGCAGTACTACACAAGTGAATGAGCAGTACTTC
CASSTTQVNEQYF
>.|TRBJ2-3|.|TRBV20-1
TGCAGTGCTAGGACGAGGGCAGATACGCAGTATTTT
CSARTRADTQYF
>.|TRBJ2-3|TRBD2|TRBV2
TGTGCCAGCAGTGGAATGGTTCCGGCGGGGGAAAGCACAGATACGCAGTATTTT
CASSGMVPAGESTDTQYF
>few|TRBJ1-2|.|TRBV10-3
TGTGCCATCAGTGAGTCTGAGTGGCAGGGTCACTATGGCTACACCTTC
CAISESEWQGHYGYTF
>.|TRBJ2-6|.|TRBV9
TGTGCCAGCAGCGTAGTCAACTCTGGGGCCAACGTCCTGACTTTC
CASSVVNSGANVLTF
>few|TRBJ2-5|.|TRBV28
TGTGCCAGCAGTTCAATTCAGGGTAGAGAGGAGACCCAGTACTTC
CASSSIQGREETQYF
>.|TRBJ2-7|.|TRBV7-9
TGTGCCAGCAGCTTACTGGGTGGTGGGAGCAATGAGCAGTACTTC
CASSLLGGGSNEQYF
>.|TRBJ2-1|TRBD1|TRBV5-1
TGCGCCAGCAAGGTCGAGGGGGCAAGGCTATCCGGGAATGAGCAGTTCTTC
CASKVEGARLSGNEQFF
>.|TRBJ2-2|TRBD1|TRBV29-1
TGCAGCGGAGGACAGGGGATCACCGGGGAGCTGTTTTTT
CSGGQGITGELFF
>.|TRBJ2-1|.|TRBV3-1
TGTGCCAGCAGCCCCTCCAGGGGGGCAGGGTATGAGCAGTTCTTC
CASSPSRGAGYEQFF
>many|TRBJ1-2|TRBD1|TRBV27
TGTGCCAGCAGCTGGACAGGGGGCAATGGCTACACCTTC
CASSWTGGNGYTF
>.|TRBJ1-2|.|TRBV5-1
TGCGCCAGCAGCGTGGGCGGACTCAATGATGGCTACACCTTC
CASSVGGLNDGYTF
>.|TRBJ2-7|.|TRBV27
TGTGCCAGCAGTTTGAGGGACACAGTTGACGAGCAGTACTTC
CASSLRDTVDEQYF
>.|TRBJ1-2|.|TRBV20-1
TGCAGTCCATCCGACAGGACCATAGCCTATGGCTACACCTTC
CSPSDRTIAYGYTF
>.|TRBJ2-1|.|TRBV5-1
TGCGCCAGCCTTCCTAGTAATTTCGCTAGTGAGCAGTTCTTC
CASLPSNFASEQFF
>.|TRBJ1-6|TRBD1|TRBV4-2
TGTGCCAGCAGCCCAACCGGGACAGCCGCATATAATTCACCCCTCCACTTT
CASSPTGTAAYNSPLHF
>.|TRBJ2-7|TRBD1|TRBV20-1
TGCAGTTCGACAGGGGGGACCTACGAGCAGTACTTC
CSSTGGTYEQYF
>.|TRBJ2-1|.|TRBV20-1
TGCAGTGCGCCAAGCAGGGGGGGCAATGAGCAGTTCTTC
CSAPSRGGNEQFF
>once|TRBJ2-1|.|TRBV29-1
TGCAACGTTGAATTAGGTAGGGGGGGCAATGAGCAGTTCTTC
CNVELGRGGNEQFF
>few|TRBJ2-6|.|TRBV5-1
TGCGCCAGCAGCTTGGCCGAGGGCCCTGGGGCCAACGTCCTGACTTTC
CASSLAEGPGANVLTF
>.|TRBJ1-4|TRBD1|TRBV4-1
TGCGCCAGCAGCCAAGGACAGGGCCTTAATGAAAAACTGTTTTTT
CASSQGQGLNEKLFF
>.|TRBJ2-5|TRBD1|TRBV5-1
TGCGCCAGCAGCCTACAGGGGCTCTGGGGTCTGGAGACCCAGTACTTC
CASSLQGLWGLETQYF
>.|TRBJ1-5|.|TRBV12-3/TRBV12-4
TGTGCCAGCAGTCCTGGACCATCCGGGAATCAGCCCCAGCATTTT
CASSPGPSGNQPQHF
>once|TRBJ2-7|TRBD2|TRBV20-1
TGCAGTGCTAGAGATCCGCCAAGCGGGAATAAGTACGAGCAGTACTTC
CSARDPPSGNKYEQYF
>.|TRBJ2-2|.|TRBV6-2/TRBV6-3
TGTGCCAGCAGGCCTGGGGTTTCCGGGGAGCTGTTTTTT
CASRPGVSGELFF
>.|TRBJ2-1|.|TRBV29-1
TGCAGCGTTGAGGGCAGCTCCCAAGAGACCCAGTTCTTC
CSVEGSSQETQFF
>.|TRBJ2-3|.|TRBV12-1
TGTGCCAGCAGCTTTGACCGGGACCAAAACACAGATACGCAGTATTTT
CASSFDRDQNTDTQYF
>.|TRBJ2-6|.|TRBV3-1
TGTGCCAGCAGCCAAGCCCGATTGGGGGCCAACGTCCTGACTTTC
CASSQARLGANVLTF
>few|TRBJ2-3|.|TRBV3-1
TGTGCCAGCAGCCGAGTGGGGGGCACAGATACGCAGTATTTT
CASSRVGGTDTQYF
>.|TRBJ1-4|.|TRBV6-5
TGTGCCAGCAGTTACGGTGGCGGACCGGACGGGGTACTGTTTTTT
CASSYGGGPDGVLFF
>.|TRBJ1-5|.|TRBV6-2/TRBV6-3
TGTGCCAGCAGCTACGTGGATAGCAATCAGCCCCAGCATTTT
CASSYVDSNQPQHF
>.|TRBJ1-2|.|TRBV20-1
TGCAGTGCCCGAGCCAGCTCTGGGGGCTACACCTTC
CSARASSGGYTF
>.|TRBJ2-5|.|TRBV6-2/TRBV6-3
TGTGCCAGCAGTTACGGAAGGGCGCCTTACCGAGAGACCCAGTACTTC
CASSYGRAPYRETQYF
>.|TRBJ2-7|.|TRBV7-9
TGTGCCAGCAGCTTGGCCGGGACTCCCTTCGACGAGCAGTACTTC
CASSLAGTPFDEQYF